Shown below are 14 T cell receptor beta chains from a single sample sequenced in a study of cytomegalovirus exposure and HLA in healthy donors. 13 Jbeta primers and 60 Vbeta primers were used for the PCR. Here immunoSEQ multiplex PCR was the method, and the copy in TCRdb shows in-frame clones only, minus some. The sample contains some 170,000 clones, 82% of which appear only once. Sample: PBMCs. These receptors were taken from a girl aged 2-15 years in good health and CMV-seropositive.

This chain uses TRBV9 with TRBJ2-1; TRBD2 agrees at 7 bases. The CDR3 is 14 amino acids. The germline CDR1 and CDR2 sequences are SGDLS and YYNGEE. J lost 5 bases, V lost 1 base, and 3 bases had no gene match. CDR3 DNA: TGTGCCAGCAGCGTATCCGCGGGAGACAATGAGCAGTTCTTC. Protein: CASSVSAGDNEQFF.

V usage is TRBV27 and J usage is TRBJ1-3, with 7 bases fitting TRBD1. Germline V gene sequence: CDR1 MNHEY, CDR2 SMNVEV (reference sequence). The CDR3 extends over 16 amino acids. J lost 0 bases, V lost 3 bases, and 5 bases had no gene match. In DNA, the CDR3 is TGTGCCAGCAGTTTTGGACAGGCCCACTCTGGAAACACCATATATTTT. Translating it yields CASSFGQAHSGNTIYF.

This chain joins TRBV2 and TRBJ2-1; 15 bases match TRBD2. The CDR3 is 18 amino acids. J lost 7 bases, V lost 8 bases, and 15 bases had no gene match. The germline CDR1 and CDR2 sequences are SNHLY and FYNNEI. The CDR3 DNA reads TGTGCCAGCTACCCCATTACTGGACTAGCGGGAGGGTTAAATGAGCAGTTCTTC. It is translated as CASYPITGLAGGLNEQFF. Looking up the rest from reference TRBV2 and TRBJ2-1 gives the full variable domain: EPEVTQTPSHQVTQMGQEVILRCVPISNHLYFYWYRQILGQKVEFLVSFYNNEISEKSEIFDDQFSVERPDGSNFTLKIRSTKLEDSAMYFCASYPITGLAGGLNEQFFGPGTRLTVL.

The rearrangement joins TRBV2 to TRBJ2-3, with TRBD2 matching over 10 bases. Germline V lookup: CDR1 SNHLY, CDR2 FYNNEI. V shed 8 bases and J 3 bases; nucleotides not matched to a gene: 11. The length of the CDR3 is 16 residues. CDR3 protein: CASRPIAGGSTDTQYF. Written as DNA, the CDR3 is TGTGCCAGCCGCCCGATAGCGGGAGGAAGTACAGATACGCAGTATTTT.

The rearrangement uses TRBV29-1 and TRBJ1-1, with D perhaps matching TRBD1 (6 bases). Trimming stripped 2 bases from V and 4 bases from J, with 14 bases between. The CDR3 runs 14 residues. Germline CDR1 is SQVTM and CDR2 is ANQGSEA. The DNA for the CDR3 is TGCAGCGTTGAATGGGGGGGCAAGGGCACTGAAGCTTTCTTT. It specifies CSVEWGGKGTEAFF.

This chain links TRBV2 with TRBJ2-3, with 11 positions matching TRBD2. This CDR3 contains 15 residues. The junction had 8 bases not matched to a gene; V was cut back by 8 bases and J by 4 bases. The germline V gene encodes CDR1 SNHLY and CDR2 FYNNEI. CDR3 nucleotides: TGTGCCAGCTATTACCCGGGACTAGCGGCAGATACGCAGTATTTT. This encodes CASYYPGLAADTQYF.

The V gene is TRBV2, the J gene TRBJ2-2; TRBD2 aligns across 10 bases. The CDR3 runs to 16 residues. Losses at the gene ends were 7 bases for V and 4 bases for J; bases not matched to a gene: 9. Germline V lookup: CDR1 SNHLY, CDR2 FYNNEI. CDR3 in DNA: TGTGCCAGCAAACCTAGCGGGAGTAGAGGCACCGGGGAGCTGTTTTTT. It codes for CASKPSGSRGTGELFF.

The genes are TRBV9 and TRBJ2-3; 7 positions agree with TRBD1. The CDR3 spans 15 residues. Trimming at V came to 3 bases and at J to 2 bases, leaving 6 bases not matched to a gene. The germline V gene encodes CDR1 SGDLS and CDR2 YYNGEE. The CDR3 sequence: CASSGTGTATDTQYF. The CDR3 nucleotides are TGTGCCAGCAGCGGAACCGGGACAGCCACAGATACGCAGTATTTT.

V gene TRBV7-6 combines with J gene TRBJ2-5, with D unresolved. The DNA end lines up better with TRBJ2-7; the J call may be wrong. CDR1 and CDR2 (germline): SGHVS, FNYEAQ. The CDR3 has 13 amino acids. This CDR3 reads CASSLDLTYEQYF. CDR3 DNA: TGTGCCAGCAGCTTAGACCTTACCTACGAGCAGTACTTC.

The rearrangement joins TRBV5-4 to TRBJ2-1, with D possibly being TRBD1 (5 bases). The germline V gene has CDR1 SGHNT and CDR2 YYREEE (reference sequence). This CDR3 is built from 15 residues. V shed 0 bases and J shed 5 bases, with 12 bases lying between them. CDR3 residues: CASSLVRTLNNEQFF. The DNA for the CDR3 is TGTGCCAGCAGCTTGGTCCGGACACTCAACAATGAGCAGTTCTTC.

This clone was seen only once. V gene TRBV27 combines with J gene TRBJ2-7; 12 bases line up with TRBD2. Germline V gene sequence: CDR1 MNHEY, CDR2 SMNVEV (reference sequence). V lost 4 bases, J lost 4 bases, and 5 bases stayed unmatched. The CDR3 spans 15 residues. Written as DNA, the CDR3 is TGTGCCAGCAGTTCACTAGCGGGAGGTGGGTACGAGCAGTACTTC. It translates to CASSSLAGGGYEQYF.

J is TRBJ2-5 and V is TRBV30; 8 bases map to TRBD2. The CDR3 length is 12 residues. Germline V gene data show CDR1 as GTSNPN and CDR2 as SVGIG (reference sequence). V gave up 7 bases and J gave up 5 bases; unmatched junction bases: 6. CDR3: CASRGGWETQYF. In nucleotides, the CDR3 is TGTGCCTCCCGGGGGGGATGGGAGACCCAGTACTTC.

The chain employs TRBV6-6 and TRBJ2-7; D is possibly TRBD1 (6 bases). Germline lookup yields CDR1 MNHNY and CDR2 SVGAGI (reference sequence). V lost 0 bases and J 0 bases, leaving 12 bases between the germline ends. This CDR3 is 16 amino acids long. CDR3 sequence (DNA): TGTGCCAGCAGTTACTCGACCGGACAGAACTCCTACGAGCAGTACTTC. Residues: CASSYSTGQNSYEQYF.

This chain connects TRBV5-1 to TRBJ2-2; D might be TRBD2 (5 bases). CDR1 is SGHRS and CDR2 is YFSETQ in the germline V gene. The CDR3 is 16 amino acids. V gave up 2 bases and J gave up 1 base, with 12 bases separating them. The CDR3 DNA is TGCGCCAGCAGCTTTTCCCCGGGAAGGAACACCGGGGAGCTGTTTTTT. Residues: CASSFSPGRNTGELFF. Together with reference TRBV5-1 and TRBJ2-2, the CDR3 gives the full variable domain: KAGVTQTPRYLIKTRGQQVTLSCSPISGHRSVSWYQQTPGQGLQFLFEYFSETQRNKGNFPGRFSGRQFSNSRSEMNVSTLELGDSALYLCASSFSPGRNTGELFFGEGSRLTVL.